A selection of T cell receptor beta chains follows, all from one sample in a study of response to subunit inactivated influenza vaccine. TCRdb itself ran the RT-PCR reads through MiXCR, one entry per CDR3 protein. The table records 590,000 or so distinct CDR3 sequences, around 15% of them present only once. The sample here was PBMCs from blood, taken 14 days before vaccination. Source of these receptors: a man between 45 and 60 years old who received an inactivated influenza vaccine. CDR3s include the opening cysteine and the closing phenylalanine or tryptophan. The D gene is left open where the match is weak. Clone size is not always given. Where it is, it says once, few, many or a class for expanded clones.

- | - | TRBJ2-5 | TRBV24-1 | TGTGCCACCAGTCCTCACGGGCGGGAGACCCAGTACTTC | CATSPHGRETQYF
TRBD1 | many | TRBJ2-7 | TRBV11-2 | TGTGCCAGCAGCCCCGGGACAGGGGGCTTCGAGCAGTACTTC | CASSPGTGGFEQYF
- | - | TRBJ1-1 | TRBV4-2 | TGTGCCAGCAGCCGGGATGGTGGGGTTGTTACTGAAGCTTTCTTT | CASSRDGGVVTEAFF
TRBD1 | few | TRBJ2-2 | TRBV27 | TGTGCCAGCAGGGACGGGACAGGGCACACCGGGGAGCTGTTTTTT | CASRDGTGHTGELFF
- | - | TRBJ2-2 | TRBV27 | TGTGCCAGCAGTTTACGTGTGGTCACCGGGGAGCTGTTTTTT | CASSLRVVTGELFF
TRBD2 | - | TRBJ2-5 | TRBV20-1 | TGCAGCGATCTATCGCTGCGGGAGGGCCCATCCGGGGAGACCCAGTACTTC | CSDLSLREGPSGETQYF
- | - | TRBJ1-6 | TRBV2 | TGTGCCAGCAGTGAAAGGGACCCCGTGTCCTATAATTCACCCCTCCACTTT | CASSERDPVSYNSPLHF
- | once | TRBJ2-2 | TRBV20-1 | TGCAGTGCTAGAGAATCGGACACCGGGGAGCTGTTTTTT | CSARESDTGELFF
- | few | TRBJ2-7 | TRBV7-6 | TGTGCCAGCAGTTTAACAGAGGCAGGGGAGCAGTACTTC | CASSLTEAGEQYF
- | few | TRBJ2-5 | TRBV20-1 | TGCAGTGCCGACTGGGGGACCTCCAGGGGGACCCAGTACTTC | CSADWGTSRGTQYF
- | many | TRBJ1-1 | TRBV6-5 | TGTGCCAGCAGTTCCCAAATGGGAGCTTTCTTT | CASSSQMGAFF
- | - | TRBJ2-5 | TRBV7-2 | TGTGCCAGCAGCCCCGTCGCCCAAGAGACCCAGTACTTC | CASSPVAQETQYF
- | few | TRBJ2-7 | TRBV29-1 | TGCAGCGTGTGGGCGGAGAACTACGAGCAGTACTTC | CSVWAENYEQYF
- | many | TRBJ1-2 | TRBV4-1 | TGCGCCAGCAGAAACCTCAACTATGGCTACACCTTC | CASRNLNYGYTF
TRBD1 | few | TRBJ2-2 | TRBV12-3/TRBV12-4 | TGTGCCAGCAGGTTTCGGGGACAGGACCGCTTCAACACCGGGGAGCTGTTTTTT | CASRFRGQDRFNTGELFF
TRBD2 | - | TRBJ2-3 | TRBV4-3 | TGCGCCAGCAGCCAAGAAGGGACTAGCGGACCAAGCACAGATACGCAGTATTTT | CASSQEGTSGPSTDTQYF
- | many | TRBJ2-1 | TRBV29-1 | TGCAGCGTTGTCCGCGGGGCGAGCTCCTACAATGAGCAGTTCTTC | CSVVRGASSYNEQFF
- | few | TRBJ1-2 | TRBV5-1 | TGCGCCAGCAGCCGGGGGGGGGCAAATGGCTACACCTTC | CASSRGGANGYTF
- | - | TRBJ2-7 | TRBV6-5 | TGTGCCAGCAGTTACAGGATGGGGGCCTACGAGCAGTACTTC | CASSYRMGAYEQYF
- | few | TRBJ2-2 | TRBV6-2/TRBV6-3 | TGTGCCAGCAAAGGTAGCCTACTGACCGGGGAGCTGTTTTTT | CASKGSLLTGELFF
TRBD1 | - | TRBJ2-5 | TRBV29-1 | TGCAGCGCCGGCCTGACAGGGGGGTCGGAGACCCAGTACTTC | CSAGLTGGSETQYF
TRBD1 | many | TRBJ1-2 | TRBV5-1 | TGCGCCAGCAGCTTGGCAATGGGACAGGGGAATGGCTACACCTTC | CASSLAMGQGNGYTF